These T cell receptor beta chains were read from a single sample in a study of neoadjuvant anti-PD-1 for oral cavity cancer. Repertoires were generated with immunoSEQ multiplex PCR, while TCRdb's copy carries only in-frame clones and drops some. The sample includes roughly 15,000 clones, 40% of them seen just once. The sequences come from tumor tissue, collected after nivolumab (anti-PD-1) treatment. These receptors originate from a person between 40 and 85 years old with oral cavity squamous cell carcinoma. CDR3s include the opening cysteine and the closing phenylalanine or tryptophan. D genes are given only for firm matches. For some rows the clone size is stated as once, few or many, or as a class when expanded; others skip it.

J gene,clone size,V gene,D gene,CDR3 DNA,CDR3 protein
TRBJ2-3,NA,TRBV10-2,TRBD2,TGCGCCAGCAGACGACTAGCGGGGTCCTTAGATACGCAGTATTTT,CASRRLAGSLDTQYF
TRBJ2-1,NA,TRBV7-9,TRBD1,TGTGCCAGCAGCTTAGCGATGTTCGACAGGGTAACAAATGAGCAGTTCTTC,CASSLAMFDRVTNEQFF
TRBJ2-7,NA,TRBV7-2,NA,TGTGCCAGCAGCTTAGATCGGTGGAGCGCCTACGAGCAGTACTTC,CASSLDRWSAYEQYF
TRBJ2-2,few,TRBV5-1,TRBD1,TGCGCCAGCAGCCTACAGGGGGTATCCGGGGAGCTGTTTTTT,CASSLQGVSGELFF
TRBJ2-2,NA,TRBV5-6,NA,TGTGCCAGCAGCTTGGTGACAGGTGCGAACACCGGGGAGCTGTTTTTT,CASSLVTGANTGELFF
TRBJ2-4,NA,TRBV5-6,NA,TGTGCCAGCAGCCCTCCCGGGGGACTAAACATTCAGTACTTC,CASSPPGGLNIQYF
TRBJ1-3,NA,TRBV2,NA,TGTGCCAGCAGTGCGAGGGGATATGGTGGAAACACCATATATTTT,CASSARGYGGNTIYF
TRBJ2-5,NA,TRBV7-9,NA,TGTGCCAGCAGCTCCGTCGGGCAGGGTGACCAAGAGACCCAGTACTTC,CASSSVGQGDQETQYF
TRBJ1-1,few,TRBV4-1,NA,TGCGCCAGCAGCCAAGTGTTTCAGCGGCGCACTGAAGCTTTCTTT,CASSQVFQRRTEAFF
TRBJ2-3,NA,TRBV29-1,TRBD2,TGCAGCGTTGAGCTAGCGGGGGGGCAAACGCAGTATTTT,CSVELAGGQTQYF
TRBJ1-4,NA,TRBV6-6,TRBD1,TGTGCCAGCAGTCCACCCACAGGGGGGGAAGAAAAACTGTTTTTT,CASSPPTGGEEKLFF
TRBJ2-5,NA,TRBV12-1,NA,TGTGCCAGCAGCTTACGCGCGGGGGGCTCTCAAGAGACCCAGTACTTC,CASSLRAGGSQETQYF
TRBJ1-1,NA,TRBV5-1,NA,TGCGCCAGCAGCGTGGACAATATGAACACTGAAGCTTTCTTT,CASSVDNMNTEAFF
TRBJ2-7,NA,TRBV11-2,NA,TGTGCCAGCAGCTTGGGCGAGGGACCTGCCTACGAGCAGTACTTC,CASSLGEGPAYEQYF
TRBJ1-4,NA,TRBV7-9,TRBD1,TGTGCCAGCAGCCAGACAGGGCCCTATGAAAAACTGTTTTTT,CASSQTGPYEKLFF
TRBJ2-5,NA,TRBV5-1,NA,TGCGCCAGCAGCGTTTACAGAGACCAAGAGACCCAGTACTTC,CASSVYRDQETQYF
TRBJ2-7,few,TRBV21-1,NA,TGTGCCAGCAGCAACTACGAGCAGTACTTC,CASSNYEQYF
TRBJ2-6,NA,TRBV4-2,NA,TGTGCCAGCAGCCAAGTGGGGTCTGGGGCCAACGTCCTGACTTTC,CASSQVGSGANVLTF
TRBJ1-2,few,TRBV4-1,NA,TGCGCCAGCAGCCCTGACGGGGCTGGCTATGGCTACACCTTC,CASSPDGAGYGYTF
TRBJ2-3,NA,TRBV6-1,NA,TGTGCCAGCAGTGAACGGACTTTACGCACAGATACGCAGTATTTT,CASSERTLRTDTQYF
TRBJ2-1,NA,TRBV7-9,NA,TGTGCCAGCAGCACGGGCGGAGGGAACAATGAGCAGTTCTTC,CASSTGGGNNEQFF
TRBJ2-3,NA,TRBV7-3,TRBD2,TGTGCCAGCAGTTCTACGGGGGGGCCCGGCACAGATACGCAGTATTTT,CASSSTGGPGTDTQYF
TRBJ1-1,once,TRBV2,NA,TGTGCCAGCACGAGAGGGATGAACACTGAAGCTTTCTTT,CASTRGMNTEAFF
TRBJ2-2,NA,TRBV27,TRBD2,TGTGCCAGCAGTCAACAACGACTAGCGGGGGGGACCGGGGAGCTGTTTTTT,CASSQQRLAGGTGELFF
TRBJ2-7,few,TRBV7-6,NA,TGTGCCAGCAGCTTCAGCCCCAGCAGCTCCTACGAGCAGTACTTC,CASSFSPSSSYEQYF
TRBJ2-3,NA,TRBV29-1,NA,TGCAGCGTTGCAAGCGTCTCTAGCACAGATACGCAGTATTTT,CSVASVSSTDTQYF
TRBJ1-2,NA,TRBV11-2,TRBD1,TGTGCCAGCAGCTTGGACAGGGCTTATGGCTACACCTTC,CASSLDRAYGYTF